Below are 14 T cell receptor beta chains sequenced from a single sample in a study of blood T cell repertoires in COVID-19. TCRdb's copy holds only in-frame clones and misses some; the assay was immunoSEQ multiplex PCR. The sample lists roughly 500,000 clones; 89% were seen once. The specimen was peripheral blood. All receptors derive from a man younger than 35 with COVID-19, enrolled during active disease.

This chain uses TRBV19 with TRBJ2-4; 10 nucleotides agree with TRBD1. This CDR3 comprises 16 residues. J lost 5 bases, V lost 0 bases, and 4 bases had no gene match. The germline CDR1 and CDR2 sequences are LNHDA and SQIVND (reference sequence). The CDR3 nucleotides read TGTGCCAGTAGTATAGACCCGACAGGGGGCCAAAACATTCAGTACTTC. Translating it yields CASSIDPTGGQNIQYF.

In its sample, this clone was seen once. The chain uses TRBV6-2 or TRBV6-3 and TRBJ2-5; TRBD2 matches 8 bases. Trimming removed 5 bases from V and 5 bases from J; junction bases left unmatched: 4. The length of the CDR3 is 13 residues. CDR1 MNHEY and CDR2 SVGEGT come from the germline V gene. The CDR3 reads CASSLSGGETQYF. In DNA form, the CDR3 reads TGTGCCAGCAGTCTAAGCGGGGGTGAGACCCAGTACTTC.

The chain recombines TRBV18 with TRBJ2-5, with D possibly being TRBD2 (6 bases). The CDR3 runs to 17 residues. Between the trimmed V and J ends, which lost 6 bases and 4 bases, there was a span of 24 bases. CDR1 is KGHSH, CDR2 LQKENI, per germline. The chain's CDR3 is CASSYVSGTQNVETQYF. DNA for the CDR3: TGTGCCAGCTCTTACGTTTCCGGGACTCAAAACGTAGAGACCCAGTACTTC.

The chain uses TRBV19 and TRBJ2-2; 15 bases are a match to TRBD2. The CDR3 sequence is 17 residues long. CDR1 is LNHDA and CDR2 is SQIVND in the germline V gene (reference sequence). After removal of 7 bases from V and 5 bases from J, the junction contained 8 bases not matched to a gene. CDR3 DNA: TGTGCCAGTACCCAGTGGACTAGCGGGGGGGTTACCGGGGAGCTGTTTTTT. Translation: CASTQWTSGGVTGELFF.

This clone was seen only once. The V and J genes are TRBV19 and TRBJ1-4, with D maybe TRBD1 (6 bases). Per germline, CDR1 LNHDA and CDR2 SQIVND (reference sequence). V was shortened by 6 bases and J by 4 bases, with 15 bases between the two germline ends. The CDR3 consists of 15 residues. In DNA, the CDR3 is TGTGCCAGTAGCCTTACTCCAGGGGATAATGAAAAACTGTTTTTT. Amino acid sequence: CASSLTPGDNEKLFF. Complete variable domain (other parts from reference TRBV19 and TRBJ1-4): DGGITQSPKYLFRKEGQNVTLSCEQNLNHDAMYWYRQDPGQGLRLIYYSQIVNDFQKGDIAEGYSVSREKKESFPLTVTSAQKNPTAFYLCASSLTPGDNEKLFFGSGTQLSVL.

V and J are TRBV11-2 and TRBJ2-2; D not certain. Germline V CDR1 and CDR2: SGHAT, FQNNGV. This CDR3 is built from 17 residues. With 0 bases removed from V and 6 bases from J, the gap between germline ends came to 17 bases. The CDR3 loop reads CASSLDLDGARPGELFF. The DNA for the CDR3 is TGTGCCAGCAGCTTAGATCTAGACGGCGCAAGGCCCGGGGAGCTGTTTTTT.

The chain recombines TRBV30 with TRBJ2-5; 8 bases are a match to TRBD1. Looked up from germline, CDR1 is GTSNPN and CDR2 is SVGIG (reference sequence). V gave up 5 bases and J gave up 2 bases; unmatched junction bases: 4. The CDR3 runs 13 residues. DNA for the CDR3: TGTGCCTGGGACAGGGGTTTTCAAGAGACCCAGTACTTC. Its translation: CAWDRGFQETQYF. The full variable domain, its missing parts supplied by reference TRBV30 and TRBJ2-5, is SQTIHQWPATLVQPVGSPLSLECTVEGTSNPNLYWYRQAAGRGLQLLFYSVGIGQISSEVPQNLSASRPQDRQFILSSKKLLLSDSGFYLCAWDRGFQETQYFGPGTRLLVL.

About this clone itself: This CDR3 is also generated by other DNA sequences in the sample. This chain links TRBV5-1 with TRBJ2-1, with 9 bases matching TRBD1. The germline V gene has CDR1 SGHRS and CDR2 YFSETQ. V was pared by 4 bases and J by 4 bases, with 6 bases of the junction left unmatched. The CDR3 is 15 residues long. The CDR3, as DNA: TGCGCCAGCAGCCCCGGACAGGGGAATTACAATGAGCAGTTCTTC. This codes for CASSPGQGNYNEQFF. Using reference TRBV5-1 and TRBJ2-1 for the parts outside the CDR3, the full variable domain is KAGVTQTPRYLIKTRGQQVTLSCSPISGHRSVSWYQQTPGQGLQFLFEYFSETQRNKGNFPGRFSGRQFSNSRSEMNVSTLELGDSALYLCASSPGQGNYNEQFFGPGTRLTVL.

J is TRBJ2-7 and V is TRBV6-5; D may be TRBD1 (6 bases). The CDR3 has 15 amino acids. Between the trimmed V and J ends, which lost 3 bases and 2 bases, there was a span of 14 bases. CDR1 and CDR2 (germline): MNHEY, SVGAGI. The CDR3 coding sequence is TGTGCCAGCAGTTATCTAACAGGGCCGACCTACGAGCAGTACTTC. This sequence encodes CASSYLTGPTYEQYF.

The rearrangement links TRBV19 to TRBJ2-5; D possibly corresponds to TRBD2 (5 bases). The CDR3 has 15 residues. Germline CDR1 and CDR2: LNHDA and SQIVND (reference sequence). V was trimmed by 0 bases and J by 5 bases, leaving 13 bases between them. CDR3 loop: CASSIDRGRGETQYF. CDR3 bases: TGTGCCAGTAGTATAGATCGTGGGAGAGGGGAGACCCAGTACTTC.

The V gene is TRBV6-5, the J gene TRBJ1-2; perhaps TRBD1 as D (6 bases). CDR3 length equals 13 residues. CDR1 is MNHEY and CDR2 is SVGAGI in the germline V gene. V dropped 8 bases and J dropped 2 bases, with 12 bases sitting between them. The CDR3 region is CASGQRQNYGYTF. In DNA form, the CDR3 reads TGTGCCAGCGGACAGAGACAAAACTATGGCTACACCTTC.

The chain couples TRBV6-6 to TRBJ2-5; possible D gene TRBD1, 5 bases. The length of the CDR3 is 15 residues. With 0 bases removed from V and 1 base from J, the gap between germline ends came to 9 bases. Germline-derived CDR1 and CDR2 are MNHNY and SVGAGI (reference sequence). The CDR3 coding sequence is TGTGCCAGCAGTTACTCGGCAGGGCCCCAAGAGACCCAGTACTTC. Amino acid sequence: CASSYSAGPQETQYF.

This clone was seen just once. The chain joins TRBV11-2 to TRBJ2-2; D unresolved. In germline, CDR1 is SGHAT, CDR2 FQNNGV. This CDR3 spans 13 amino acids. V was shortened by 3 bases and J by 4 bases, with 6 bases between the two germline ends. The CDR3 reads CASSLYSTGELFF. DNA of the CDR3: TGTGCCAGCAGCTTGTATAGCACCGGGGAGCTGTTTTTT.

The chain links TRBV7-2 to TRBJ1-4, with 10 bases aligning to TRBD1. This CDR3 spans 17 amino acids. The germline V gene has CDR1 SGHTA and CDR2 FQGNSA. Trimming at V came to 1 base and at J to 6 bases, leaving 8 bases not matched to a gene. The CDR3 sequence is CASSLGGGTGVYEKLFF. DNA for the CDR3: TGTGCCAGCAGCTTAGGTGGTGGGACAGGGGTATATGAAAAACTGTTTTTT.